This T cell receptor beta chain was found in a study of T-cell memory formation after mild COVID-19 (dated by TCRdb to 2020 to 2022). Some background on the complete study: TCR sequence clusters from the two donors were largely donor specific. Longitudinal TCRalpha and TCRbeta repertoire sequencing tracked T-cell clones expanding and contracting after mild COVID-19 in a couple of donors. The cohort was made up of two young adult volunteers, one female and one male, who were previously healthy. Study-level results and caveats: Whether the second-wave clones peaking on day 37 were SARS-CoV-2 specific was not confirmed. Contracting CD4+ clones appeared mostly in the CM and EM memory subsets, whereas CD8+ clones were enriched in EMRA. Some responding clones were found in pre-infection memory, which suggests that pre-existing cross-reactive memory T cells took part in the SARS-CoV-2 response. The study included only two mild cases, and larger cohorts that include severe cases with pre-infection samples were judged to be necessary. Balanced CD4/CD8 phenotypes were observed for clones contracting from day 15 to 85, whereas a bias towards CD4+ was observed for a second wave of clones expanding from day 15 to 37.

This clonotype occurred many times. Its antigen has not been determined. No much larger clone is present one base from it, and per-base qualities are unavailable. The sequencing machine was an Illumina NovaSeq 6000. TCRalpha and TCRbeta cDNA libraries were constructed by 5'RACE with constant-segment primers, with sample barcodes and unique molecular identifiers being introduced. Trizol reagent was used to extract RNA from every sample. Libraries were amplified in two PCR steps, with a second sample barcode and Illumina TruSeq adapters added in the second step. Libraries were sequenced on an Illumina NovaSeq with 2 x 150 bp paired-end reads. The source study handled its data this way. Reads were demultiplexed and collapsed into UMI-guided consensus sequences with migec v1.2.7. Using mixcr v2.1.11, UMI consensuses were aligned to TRA and TRB V and J templates and then assembled into clonotypes. Clonotypes were classified as expanded or contracted when called significant by both edgeR and NoisET, with noise models trained on biological replicates. For edgeR calls, the thresholds were a false discovery rate-adjusted p below 0.01 and a log2 fold-change of 1. PCA with hierarchical clustering of max-normalized trajectories of the 1000 most abundant clonotypes was used as exploratory dynamics analysis. The CD4 or CD8 phenotype of responding clones was assigned using the separately sequenced CD4+ and CD8+ repertoires. Using fastp at Q25 and MiXCR, TCRdb reprocessed the public reads and kept productive beta chains. All rows with the same CDR3 protein become a single entry with the most common DNA and genes. None of the V and J calls come from the authors' own analysis; TCRdb made them. The table for this sample lists 30,000 or so distinct CDR3 sequences; 20% to 25% of them were counted only once. The ten largest clones represent 1.5% to 1.7% of the sample.

Ficoll-Paque density gradient centrifugation was used to isolate PBMCs. The sample consisted of PBMCs or a T cell subset sorted from them (not recorded which). The sequence was collected from an adult who had mild COVID-19 (a few samples of this study predate the infection). The sample titles of this study are shuffled in the database, so cell type and time point are left out.

The DNA sequence is as follows: TGTGCCAGCAGCGGACCGGGTCCCTCCTACGAGCAGTACTTC. Its protein product is CASSGPGPSYEQYF. The rearrangement joined TRBV7-9 to TRBJ2-7, with the identity of the D gene unclear. Looking up the germline V gene (reference sequence) yields CDR1 SEHNR and CDR2 FQNEAQ. V sheds 5 bases and J sheds 0 bases, leaving 11 bases between their ends. Reading from cysteine to phenylalanine, the CDR3 counts 14 amino acids. The entry retains the CDR3 DNA only, 42 bases that are in frame from base 1.